This T cell receptor (beta chain) is drawn from a study of CD8 T cells in Susac syndrome. Random hexamers were used to reverse transcribe roughly 0.5 to 1 ug of RNA. TCRdb analysed the immunoSEQ multiplex PCR reads with MiXCR anew, one entry per CDR3 protein. The sample consists of 150,000 to 200,000 distinct CDR3 sequences, over 85% of them appearing once. The CDR3 has 15 amino acids. Germline-derived CDR1 and CDR2 are ENHRY and SYGVKD. V dropped 0 bases and J dropped 2; count of bases not matched to a gene: 3. The chain links TRBV10-3 to TRBJ1-2; 7 bases line up with TRBD1. This clonotype was sampled from a human donor in good health. The sequenced sample was CD4+ T cells from PBMCs. In DNA form, the CDR3 reads TGTGCCATCAGTGAGTCCGTAGGGGGCAACTATGGCTACACCTTC. Amino acid sequence: CAISESVGGNYGYTF.